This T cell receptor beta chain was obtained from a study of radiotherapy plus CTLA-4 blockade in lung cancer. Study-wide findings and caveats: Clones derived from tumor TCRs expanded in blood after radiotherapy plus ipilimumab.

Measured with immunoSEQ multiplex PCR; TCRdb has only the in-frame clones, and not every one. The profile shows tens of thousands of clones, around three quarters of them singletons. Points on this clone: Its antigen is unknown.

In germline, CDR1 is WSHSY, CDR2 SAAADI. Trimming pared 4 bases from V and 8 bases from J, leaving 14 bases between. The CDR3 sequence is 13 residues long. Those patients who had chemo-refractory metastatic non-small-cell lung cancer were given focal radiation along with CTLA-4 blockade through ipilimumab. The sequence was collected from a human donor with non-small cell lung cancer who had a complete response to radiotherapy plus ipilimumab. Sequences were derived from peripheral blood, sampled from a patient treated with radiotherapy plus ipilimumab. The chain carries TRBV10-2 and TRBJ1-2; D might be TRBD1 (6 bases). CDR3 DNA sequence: TGCGCCAGCAGTGGCGACAGGCTCCACGGCTACACCTTC. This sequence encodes CASSGDRLHGYTF.